This record concerns one T cell receptor beta chain sequence. Methods used by the authors: Using reference gene primer amplification, nucleated cell counts were estimated. Produced via immunoSEQ multiplex PCR; TCRdb's table is partial and in-frame only. That table is the source of V, J and clone size, and D and trimming were worked out from the DNA. The data contain about 130,000 clones, about four fifths of them singletons. This record belongs to a study of blood T cell repertoires in COVID-19. Study in general: Sample material is recorded as cDNA or gDNA derived from T cells, B-cell-depleted T cells, or PBMCs.

Sequencing was performed on peripheral blood. This clonotype was obtained from a woman of 80 years or more with acute or convalescent COVID-19.

The CDR3 region is CASSLGGSGNEKLFF. The CDR3 region has the DNA TGTGCCAGCAGCTTGGGGGGCAGTGGCAATGAAAAACTGTTTTTT. The chain employs TRBV5-4 and TRBJ1-4, with a possible D match to TRBD1 (5 bases). CDR1 SGHNT and CDR2 YYREEE come from the germline V gene (reference sequence). The germline V and J ends were trimmed by 0 bases and 5 bases, with 11 bases remaining between them. CDR3 length: 15 amino acids.